The 9 T cell receptor beta chains presented below share a single source sample, sequenced in a study of blood T cell repertoires in COVID-19. Profiled with immunoSEQ multiplex PCR; TCRdb holds only in-frame clones, not every one. The sample holds fewer than 140,000 clones, roughly four fifths seen once. Sequencing input: peripheral blood. These receptors were collected from a man older than 75 with COVID-19, enrolled during active disease.

The V gene is TRBV2, the J gene TRBJ2-1, with 12 bases lining up with TRBD2. The CDR3 sequence is 16 residues long. V shed 5 bases and J 5 bases; nucleotides not matched to a gene: 7. Germline V gene lookup returns CDR1 SNHLY and CDR2 FYNNEI. This CDR3 is CASSHLTSGSHNEQFF. For the CDR3, the DNA is TGTGCCAGCAGTCACTTGACTAGCGGGAGCCACAATGAGCAGTTCTTC.

The gene calls are TRBV5-1 and TRBJ2-5, with 9 bases identical to TRBD2. The junction had 8 bases not matched to a gene; V was cut back by 0 bases and J by 5 bases. From germline, CDR1 is SGHRS and CDR2 YFSETQ. The CDR3 is 16 residues long. CDR3 coding DNA: TGCGCCAGCAGCTTGGCGCACGCGGGAGGGAGCGAGACCCAGTACTTC. Its protein is CASSLAHAGGSETQYF.

J is TRBJ1-2 and V is TRBV3-1 (or the pseudogene TRBV3-2), with D unresolved. The germline V gene encodes CDR1 LGHDT and CDR2 YNNKEL (reference sequence). The CDR3 is 14 residues long. Trimming left V 1 base short and J 7 bases short, with 13 bases between. In DNA form, the CDR3 reads TGTGCCAGCAGCCAAGGGGATACCGAGGGTGGCTACACCTTC. Residues: CASSQGDTEGGYTF.

This clone showed up just a few times. The chain couples TRBV4-3 to TRBJ1-6; D possibly corresponds to TRBD1 (6 bases). The CDR3 length is 13 residues. CDR1 is LGHNA and CDR2 is YSLEER in the germline V gene. The V gene lost 5 bases and the J gene lost 9 bases, with 11 bases spanning the gap. The CDR3 reads CASSDTGFSPLHF. The CDR3 nucleotides are TGCGCCAGCAGCGATACAGGGTTTTCACCCCTCCACTTT.

The chain links TRBV30 to TRBJ2-3; 9 bases are shared with TRBD2. The CDR3 runs to 15 residues. Germline V lookup: CDR1 GTSNPN, CDR2 SVGIG (reference sequence). With V trimmed by 2 bases and J by 3 bases, 6 bases remained unmatched. The chain's CDR3 is CAWSRVAGETDTQYF. The CDR3 DNA reads TGTGCCTGGAGTCGGGTAGCGGGAGAAACAGATACGCAGTATTTT. The full variable domain, in which reference TRBV30 and TRBJ2-3 provide the parts outside the CDR3, is SQTIHQWPATLVQPVGSPLSLECTVEGTSNPNLYWYRQAAGRGLQLLFYSVGIGQISSEVPQNLSASRPQDRQFILSSKKLLLSDSGFYLCAWSRVAGETDTQYFGPGTRLTVL.

The V call is TRBV5-4, the J call TRBJ2-1; 7 bases agree with TRBD2. This CDR3 region has 14 residues. Germline V lookup: CDR1 SGHNT, CDR2 YYREEE (reference sequence). Trimming cost V 6 bases and J 5 bases; bases outside gene matches: 8. The CDR3 region is CASNQVAGDNEQFF. The CDR3 DNA reads as TGTGCCAGCAACCAAGTAGCGGGCGACAATGAGCAGTTCTTC.

A few counts support this clone. V is TRBV5-5 and J is TRBJ2-2, with D uncertain. Germline loops: CDR1 SGHKS, CDR2 YYEKEE (reference sequence). The CDR3 extends over 14 amino acids. Trimming took 0 bases from V and 1 from J, leaving 4 bases between them. CDR3 in DNA: TGTGCCAGCAGCTTGGCCGTGAACACCGGGGAGCTGTTTTTT. Translating gives CASSLAVNTGELFF.

This chain joins TRBV9 and TRBJ2-5; 10 bases line up with TRBD1. The CDR3 is 15 amino acids. The trim removed 0 bases at V and 2 bases at J, leaving 1 base unmatched. Germline CDR1 SGDLS, CDR2 YYNGEE. Here the CDR3 DNA reads TGTGCCAGCAGCGTAGGGGACAGGGGACAAGAGACCCAGTACTTC. Its translation is CASSVGDRGQETQYF.

This clone was recorded once. The V gene is TRBV6-5, the J gene TRBJ1-2; D not certain. The CDR3 length is 12 residues. V shed 5 bases and J shed 3 bases, with 7 bases lying between them. Germline V lookup: CDR1 MNHEY, CDR2 SVGAGI. This chain's CDR3 is CASSPRDYGYTF. DNA for the CDR3: TGTGCCAGCAGTCCCCGGGACTATGGCTACACCTTC.